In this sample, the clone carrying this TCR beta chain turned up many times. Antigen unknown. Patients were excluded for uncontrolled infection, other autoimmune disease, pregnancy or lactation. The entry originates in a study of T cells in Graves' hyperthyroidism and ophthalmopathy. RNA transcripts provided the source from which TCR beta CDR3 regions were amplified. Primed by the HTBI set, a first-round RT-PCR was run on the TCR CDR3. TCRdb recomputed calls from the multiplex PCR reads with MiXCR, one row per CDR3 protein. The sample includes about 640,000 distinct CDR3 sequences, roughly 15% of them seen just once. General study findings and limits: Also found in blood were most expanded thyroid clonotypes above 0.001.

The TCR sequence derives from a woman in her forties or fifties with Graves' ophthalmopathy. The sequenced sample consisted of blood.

CDR3: CASSSASLGVDEQFF. The CDR3 nucleotides are TGTGCCAGCAGTTCCGCCTCCCTAGGAGTCGATGAGCAGTTCTTC. The chain has TRBV6-2 or TRBV6-3 and TRBJ2-1, with D unresolved. The CDR3 spans 15 residues. Between the trimmed V and J ends, which lost 4 bases and 8 bases, there was a span of 18 bases. Germline V gene lookup returns CDR1 MNHEY and CDR2 SVGEGT.